This T cell receptor (beta chain) emerged from a study of molecular identifiers for immune sequencing clone quantification. Sorted naive CD8 T cells were those defined as CD8+CD4-CCR7+CD45RA+. Listed TCR primers, together with previously described methods, were used for the bulk TCR libraries. TCRdb reprocessed the PCR reads with MiXCR, giving one entry per CDR3 protein. The top ten hold 0.78% of the sample, which has hundreds of thousands of distinct CDR3 sequences, roughly 25% seen once. The CDR3 sequence is 14 residues long. Germline CDR1 reads DFQATT; CDR2 reads SNEGSKA (reference sequence). Trimming cost V 5 bases and J 2 bases, with 16 bases left between them.

The sequencing input was naive CD8+ T cells from blood, with Jurkat cell RNA spiked in. Subset reported: FACS-sorted CD8+CD4-CCR7+CD45RA+ naive T cells. The sequence was obtained from a human donor in good health. Some libraries in this study had Jurkat cell RNA spiked in. This chain connects TRBV20-1 to TRBJ2-7; maybe TRBD2 (6 bases). CDR3 protein: CSAAGRDGPYEQYF. The CDR3 DNA reads as TGCAGTGCTGCGGGACGGGACGGGCCCTACGAGCAGTACTTC.